This T cell receptor (beta chain) came from a study of PD-L1 blockade in urothelial cancer. TCRdb's table, derived via immunoSEQ multiplex PCR, lists solely in-frame clones and lacks some. The sample contains roughly 120,000 clones, approximately 90% of which appear only once. Time point reported: peripheral blood 6 weeks after treatment start. The sample in question was PBMCs, obtained around atezolizumab (anti-PD-L1) treatment. The sequence derives from a man aged 55 to 70 with urothelial cancer.

The CDR3 spells CASSIEQNSPLHF. The CDR3 DNA follows: TGTGCCAGTAGTATCGAGCAAAATTCACCCCTCCACTTT. The chain joins TRBV19 to TRBJ1-6; D is uncertain. The V gene lost 3 bases and the J gene lost 7 bases, with 7 bases spanning the gap. This CDR3 spans 13 amino acids. CDR1 LNHDA and CDR2 SQIVND come from the germline V gene (reference sequence).